Listed below are T cell receptor beta chains from one sample, sequenced in a study of T cell changes during pregnancy in multiple sclerosis. The assay was immunoSEQ multiplex PCR, and TCRdb's table has in-frame clones only and misses some. This sample has tens of thousands of clones, with about nine tenths found just once. Sample: CD8+ T cells from peripheral blood mononuclear cells, taken before pregnancy. The receptors come from a female donor with multiple sclerosis, enrolled in a pregnancy study. The CDR3 runs from the conserved cysteine through the conserved F or W. Clone size is given for some rows only: seen once, a few or many times, or a class if the clone is expanded.

clone_size v_call cdr3_aa
NA TRBV15 CATSSSNGGVDEQYF
NA TRBV28 CASRTIGGGFVAGEKLFF
NA TRBV4-3 CASSQDHRISNQPQHF
NA TRBV2 CASRPGQANTEAFF
few TRBV19 CASSILSGASTDTQYF
NA TRBV10-3 CAISSSGSIEQFF
NA TRBV19 CASSIDPGLAGGEQFF
NA TRBV6-5 CASSYSGGWGNIQYF
NA TRBV4-3 CASSQDRGKAGGPWNEQFF
NA TRBV10-3 CAIKPTGEGAGEQYF
NA TRBV27 CASGATIEGYNEQFF
NA TRBV29-1 CSVEGHPIEQFF
NA TRBV6-4 CASSQTPTGELFF
NA TRBV5-4 CASSYKREGLTGELFF
NA TRBV7-2 CASSLPPDIQYF
NA TRBV7-9 CASSHRGQGRTGELFF
NA TRBV19 CASKTGGNTEAFF
NA TRBV6-5 CASSYNSDYEQYF
NA TRBV9 CASSGGQGTNYGYTF
NA TRBV30 CACPDCNEQFF
NA TRBV4-3 CASSQDHGDGELFF
NA TRBV7-9 CASSSRLGANEQFF
NA TRBV28 CASSLGAESVYEQYF
NA TRBV19 CASSIRQGAGNEQFF
NA TRBV7-2 CASSLVPSGDHNEQFF
NA TRBV6-4 CASSDSRDRALNEQFF
NA TRBV5-1 CASSFRTSGTPYEQYF
NA TRBV27 CASNNRMNTEAFF
NA TRBV2 CASSVVGDRVYGYTF
once TRBV4-2 CASTRTGSNEQFF
once TRBV10-3 CATRDWSSGNTIYF